The 20 T cell receptor beta chains reported below all come from one sample, sequenced in a study of post-analysis software for immune sequencing data. Presence of unique molecular identifiers characterized the TCR beta cDNA libraries. TCRdb re-called the PCR reads with MiXCR, one entry per CDR3 protein. The table records around 150,000 distinct CDR3 sequences, around 36% of them present only once. The specimen comprised blood, sampled after autologous hematopoietic stem cell transplantation. Source of these receptors: a girl aged 5 to 17 with multiple sclerosis.

V gene TRBV12-3 or TRBV12-4 combines with J gene TRBJ1-1, with 9 bases aligning to TRBD1. CDR3 length: 13 amino acids. V gave up 4 bases and J gave up 10 bases; unmatched junction bases: 7. The CDR3: CASSWTGDFGAFF. The CDR3, as DNA: TGTGCCAGCAGTTGGACAGGGGACTTCGGAGCTTTCTTT.

This clonotype was counted a few times. The chain couples TRBV4-3 to TRBJ2-7; D might be TRBD1 (8 bases). The CDR3 length is 16 residues. The ends were cut back, 5 bases at V and 2 bases at J, with 19 bases in the middle. Germline values: CDR1 LGHNA, CDR2 YSLEER. The CDR3 coding sequence is TGCGCCAGCAGCTCTCTTTACAGGGGGGGGGCCTACGAGCAGTACTTC. It codes for CASSSLYRGGAYEQYF.

This clonotype was observed a few times. A much larger clone differs from this one at a single base, so this may be a read error. The chain carries TRBV11-2 and TRBJ2-5, with D unresolved. The CDR3 is made up of 15 amino acids. Germline V gene data show CDR1 as SGHAT and CDR2 as FQNNGV. The CDR3 loop is CAGSLDLGTWVEQYF. CDR3 nucleotide sequence: TGTGCCGGCAGCTTAGATCTGGGAACCTGGGTAGAGCAGTACTTC.

The gene calls are TRBV7-8 and TRBJ1-2; D unresolved. CDR1 and CDR2 (germline): SGHVS, FQNEAQ. Trimming removed 5 bases from V and 6 bases from J, with 16 bases in between. The CDR3 covers 14 residues. This chain's CDR3 is CASSGRTLSDGYTF. The CDR3 region has the DNA TGTGCCAGCAGCGGGAGGACGCTCTCCGATGGCTACACCTTC.

The table lists this clonotype with many counts. The chain couples TRBV7-6 to TRBJ2-5; D may correspond to TRBD1 or TRBD2 (6 bases each). Germline assignment: CDR1 SGHVS and CDR2 FNYEAQ. V shed 4 bases and J shed 2 bases, with 17 bases lying between them. The CDR3 loop spans 16 amino acids. DNA for the CDR3: TGTGCCAGCAGCTCCAGGGTTGGGGGGCTACAAGAGACCCAGTACTTC. This translates into CASSSRVGGLQETQYF. Looking up the rest from reference TRBV7-6 and TRBJ2-5 gives the full variable domain: GAGVSQSPRYKVTKRGQDVALRCDPISGHVSLYWYRQALGQGPEFLTYFNYEAQQDKSGLPNDRFSAERPEGSISTLTIQRTEQRDSAMYRCASSSRVGGLQETQYFGPGTRLLVL.

The V gene is TRBV6-2 or TRBV6-3, the J gene TRBJ2-3; possibly TRBD2 for D (5 bases). Trimming removed 6 bases at V and 6 bases at J, with 22 bases between. The CDR3 covers 16 residues. The germline V gene encodes CDR1 MNHEY and CDR2 SVGEGT. The CDR3 reads CASSTRAPKPPDTQYF. The CDR3 nucleotides are TGTGCCAGCAGCACGCGGGCACCCAAACCTCCCGATACGCAGTATTTT.

This chain links TRBV6-5 with TRBJ2-7; D gene uncertain. V was clipped by 7 bases and J by 0 bases, with 10 bases between them. The germline V gene encodes CDR1 MNHEY and CDR2 SVGAGI. This CDR3 has 13 residues. Here the CDR3 reads CASKDLSSYEQYF. CDR3 DNA: TGTGCCAGCAAAGACCTGAGCTCCTACGAGCAGTACTTC.

J is TRBJ2-4 and V is TRBV2; 14 bases are a match to TRBD2. With 6 bases clipped from V and 1 base from J, the junction kept 8 bases outside the gene matches. The CDR3 spans 18 residues. The germline gives CDR1 SNHLY, CDR2 FYNNEI. This CDR3 reads CASRLTSGGAKAKNIQYF. CDR3 coding DNA: TGTGCCAGCAGGCTGACTAGCGGGGGGGCTAAGGCCAAAAACATTCAGTACTTC.

Details on this clonotype: This could be a read error, since a much larger clone is one nucleotide away. The chain recombines TRBV12-3 or TRBV12-4 with TRBJ2-1, with 9 bases aligning to TRBD2. The J call is doubtful: the DNA matches TRBJ2-7 better. CDR3 length: 16 amino acids. Written as DNA, the CDR3 is TGTGCCAGCAGTCCACCGGGACTAGCCCTCTACAATGAGCAGTACTTC. It translates to CASSPPGLALYNEQYF.

This clonotype was picked up a small number of times. The V and J genes are TRBV7-6 and TRBJ2-5, with D perhaps being TRBD1 or TRBD2 (5 bases each). The CDR3 runs to 16 residues. CDR1 and CDR2 from the germline V gene are SGHVS and FNYEAQ. V lost 1 base and J 3 bases, leaving 15 bases between the germline ends. The CDR3 DNA reads TGTGCCAGCAGCTTAGGGGCAACGGGACCAAAAGAGACCCAGTACTTC. Translated, it gives CASSLGATGPKETQYF.

The V and J genes are TRBV4-2 and TRBJ2-1; 7 bases map to TRBD2. In germline, CDR1 is LGHNA, CDR2 YNFKEQ. This CDR3 region has 16 residues. The V segment lost 0 bases and the J segment 2 bases; nucleotides outside the gene matches: 4. The CDR3 loop is CASSQDGGSTYNEQFF. The DNA for the CDR3 is TGTGCCAGCAGCCAAGATGGCGGGAGCACCTACAATGAGCAGTTCTTC.

This clonotype was seen more than once but under ten times. The rearrangement uses TRBV10-3 and TRBJ2-1; D remains unclear. The V and J ends lost 3 bases and 9 bases respectively, with 6 bases between them. The length of the CDR3 is 11 residues. From germline, CDR1 is ENHRY and CDR2 SYGVKD. The CDR3: CAISELFEQFF. The CDR3 region has the DNA TGTGCCATCAGTGAACTGTTTGAGCAGTTCTTC.

With regard to this clonotype: At one end the junction does not follow the germline gene, possibly because of a read error. The chain recombines TRBV7-2 with TRBJ2-7; TRBD2 might be the D (6 bases). CDR1 is SGHTA and CDR2 is FQGNSA in the germline V gene. The CDR3 loop spans 17 amino acids. In DNA form, the CDR3 reads TGTGCCTGCAGCCCACGGGGTAGCGTAGGAGGGCTGGACGAGCAGTACTTC. This codes for CACSPRGSVGGLDEQYF. The full variable domain, rest sourced from reference TRBV7-2 and TRBJ2-7, is GAGVSQSPSNKVTEKGKDVELRCDPISGHTALYWYRQSLGQGLEFLIYFQGNSAPDKSGLPSDRFSAERTGGSVSTLTIQRTQQEDSAVYLCACSPRGSVGGLDEQYFGPGTRLTVT.

This clonotype was counted only a few times. A junction boundary mismatches the germline segment, possibly from a read error. The chain links TRBV18 to TRBJ2-1; D ambiguous. The CDR3 extends over 11 amino acids. From germline, CDR1 is KGHSH and CDR2 LQKENI. The CDR3 loop reads CAGSPDNEQFF. In nucleotides, the CDR3 is TGTGCCGGCTCACCAGACAATGAGCAGTTCTTC.

The V gene is TRBV15, the J gene TRBJ1-5; D is undetermined. Germline-derived CDR1 and CDR2 are LNHNV and YYDKDF (reference sequence). Trimming removed 5 bases from V and 5 bases from J, with 16 bases in between. This CDR3 has 15 residues. CDR3 amino acids: CATSGTKRSDQPQHF. The CDR3 DNA sequence: TGTGCCACCAGCGGAACTAAACGGAGCGATCAGCCCCAGCATTTT. The full variable domain, in which reference TRBV15 and TRBJ1-5 provide the parts outside the CDR3, is DAMVIQNPRYQVTQFGKPVTLSCSQTLNHNVMYWYQQKSSQAPKLLFHYYDKDFNNEADTPDNFQSRRPNTSFCFLDIRSPGLGDTAMYLCATSGTKRSDQPQHFGDGTRLSIL.

This clonotype was seen more than once but under ten times. The V gene is TRBV20-1, the J gene TRBJ2-5; the match to TRBD2 covers 9 bases. The V and J ends lost 3 bases and 3 bases, in that order; junction bases with no gene match: 8. Per the germline V gene, CDR1 is DFQATT and CDR2 is SNEGSKA (reference sequence). This CDR3 is built from 15 residues. CDR3 DNA: TGCAGTGCTAGGCTAAGTAGCGGGGGCAAAGAGACCCAGTACTTC. Residues: CSARLSSGGKETQYF.

This clonotype came up a few times. This sequence joins TRBV5-6 and TRBJ2-1, with a possible D match to TRBD2 (5 bases). V lost 7 bases and J 6 bases, leaving 17 bases between the germline ends. CDR1 and CDR2 from the germline V gene are SGHDT and YYEEEE. The CDR3 loop spans 14 amino acids. The CDR3 DNA is TGTGCCAGCGACTGGGGAGATACGAGCAATGAGCAGTTCTTC. Protein: CASDWGDTSNEQFF.

There are many counts of this clonotype. The chain joins TRBV5-5 to TRBJ2-7, with 13 bases aligning to TRBD2. After removal of 5 bases from V and 2 bases from J, the junction contained 4 bases not matched to a gene. Germline lookup yields CDR1 SGHKS and CDR2 YYEKEE (reference sequence). The CDR3 covers 15 residues. The CDR3 DNA reads TGTGCCAGCAGTTTACTAGCGGGAGGGCCCTACGAGCAGTACTTC. Amino acid sequence: CASSLLAGGPYEQYF.

J is TRBJ2-1 and V is TRBV27; a possible D gene is TRBD1 (7 bases). The CDR3 is 15 residues long. Trimming stripped 5 bases from V and 9 bases from J, with 20 bases between. Germline V gene sequence: CDR1 MNHEY, CDR2 SMNVEV (reference sequence). The CDR3 sequence is CASSPSGGGYAEQFF. The CDR3 DNA sequence: TGTGCCAGCAGTCCCTCAGGGGGAGGTTATGCTGAGCAGTTCTTC.

This clonotype was detected a few times. V usage is TRBV5-1 and J usage is TRBJ2-7, with D possibly TRBD2 on 6 matching bases. CDR1 SGHRS and CDR2 YFSETQ come from the germline V gene. This CDR3 comprises 15 residues. Trimming took 6 bases from V and 2 from J, leaving 18 bases between them. The CDR3 loop is CASMAGLAKTYEQYF. The CDR3 DNA is TGCGCCAGCATGGCCGGGCTAGCGAAAACCTACGAGCAGTACTTC.